This record concerns one T cell receptor beta chain sequence. The target antigen is unknown. It was version v3.0 of the immunoSEQ assay that was run at survey level. This table comes from immunoSEQ multiplex PCR, and its TCRdb copy is limited to in-frame clones, with some not included. The sample contains under 30,000 clones, roughly 96% of which appear only once. This record comes from a study of long-term antiretroviral therapy in people with HIV. Background on the study: A decade or so separates the oldest specimens from the later 2015 immediate-ART recommendation. Notes on the study in general: Diversity measured after ART increased yet remained under transplant donor controls. Repertoires with HIV possessed tighter CDR3 length spans than those of controls. Clones that expanded before ART (that is, prior to treatment) dominated the repertoire at all time points.

The CDR3 totals 14 residues. Germline V CDR1 and CDR2: SQVTM, ANQGSEA. The V and J ends lost 5 bases and 5 bases, in that order; junction bases with no gene match: 7. The chain employs TRBV29-1 and TRBJ2-3; 10 bases fit TRBD1. The material was unsorted PBMCs, obtained almost 5 years after starting antiretroviral therapy. This sequence originates from a woman aged 50 to 60 with HIV. The CDR3 sequence is CSVRSGQGIDTQYF. The DNA of the CDR3 is TGCAGCGTTAGGTCGGGACAGGGGATAGATACGCAGTATTTT.